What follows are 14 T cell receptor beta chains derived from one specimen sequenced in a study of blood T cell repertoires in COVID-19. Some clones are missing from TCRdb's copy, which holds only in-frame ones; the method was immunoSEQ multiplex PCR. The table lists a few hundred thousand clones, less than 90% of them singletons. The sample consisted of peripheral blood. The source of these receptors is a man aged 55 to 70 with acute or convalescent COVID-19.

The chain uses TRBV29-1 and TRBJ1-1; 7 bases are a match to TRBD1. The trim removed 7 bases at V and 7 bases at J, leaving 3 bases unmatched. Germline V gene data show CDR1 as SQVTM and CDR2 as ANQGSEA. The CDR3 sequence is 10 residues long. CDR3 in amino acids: CSAQGGEAFF. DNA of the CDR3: TGCAGCGCCCAGGGGGGTGAAGCTTTCTTT.

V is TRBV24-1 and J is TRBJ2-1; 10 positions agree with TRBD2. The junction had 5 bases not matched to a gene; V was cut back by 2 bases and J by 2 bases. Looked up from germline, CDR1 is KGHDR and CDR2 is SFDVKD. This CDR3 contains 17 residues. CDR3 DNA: TGTGCCACCAGTGATTCGACTAGCGGGTTTGCCTACAATGAGCAGTTCTTC. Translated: CATSDSTSGFAYNEQFF.

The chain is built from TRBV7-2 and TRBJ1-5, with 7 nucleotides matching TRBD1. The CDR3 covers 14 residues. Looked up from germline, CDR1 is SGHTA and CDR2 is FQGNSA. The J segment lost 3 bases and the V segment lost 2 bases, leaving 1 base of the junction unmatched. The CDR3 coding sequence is TGTGCCAGCAGCTTACAGGGGGACAATCAGCCCCAGCATTTT. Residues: CASSLQGDNQPQHF.

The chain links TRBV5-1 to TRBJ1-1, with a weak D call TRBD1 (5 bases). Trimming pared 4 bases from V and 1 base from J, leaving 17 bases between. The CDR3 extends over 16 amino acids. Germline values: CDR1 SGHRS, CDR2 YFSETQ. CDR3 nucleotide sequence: TGCGCCAGCAGCGCCCGGGTAGGAGGGGCGAACACTGAAGCTTTCTTT. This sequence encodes CASSARVGGANTEAFF. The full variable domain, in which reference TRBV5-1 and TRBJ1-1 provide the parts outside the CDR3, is KAGVTQTPRYLIKTRGQQVTLSCSPISGHRSVSWYQQTPGQGLQFLFEYFSETQRNKGNFPGRFSGRQFSNSRSEMNVSTLELGDSALYLCASSARVGGANTEAFFGQGTRLTVV.

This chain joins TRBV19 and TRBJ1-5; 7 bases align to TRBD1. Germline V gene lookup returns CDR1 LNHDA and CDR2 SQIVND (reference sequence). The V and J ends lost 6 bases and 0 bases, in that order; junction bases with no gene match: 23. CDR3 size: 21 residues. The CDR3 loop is CASRGPSESDRPRFSNQPQHF. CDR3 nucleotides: TGTGCCAGTAGGGGCCCCTCAGAGTCGGACAGGCCCCGTTTTAGCAATCAGCCCCAGCATTTT.

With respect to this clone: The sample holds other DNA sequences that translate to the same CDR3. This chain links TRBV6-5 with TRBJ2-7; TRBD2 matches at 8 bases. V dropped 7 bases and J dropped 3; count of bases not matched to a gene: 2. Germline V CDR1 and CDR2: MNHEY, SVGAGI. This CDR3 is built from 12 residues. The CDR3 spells CASTGGGYEQYF. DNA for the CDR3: TGTGCCAGCACCGGGGGGGGCTACGAGCAGTACTTC.

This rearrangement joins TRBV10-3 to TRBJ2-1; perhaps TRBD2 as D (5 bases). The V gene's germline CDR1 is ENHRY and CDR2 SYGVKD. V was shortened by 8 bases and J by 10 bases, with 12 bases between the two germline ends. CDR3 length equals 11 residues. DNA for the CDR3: TGTGCCATCTCTTTCCCGGGAGAGCAGTTCTTC. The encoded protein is CAISFPGEQFF.

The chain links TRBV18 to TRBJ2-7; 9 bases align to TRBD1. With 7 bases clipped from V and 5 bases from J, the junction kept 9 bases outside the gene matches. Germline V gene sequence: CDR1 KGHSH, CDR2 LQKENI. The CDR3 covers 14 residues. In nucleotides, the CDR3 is TGTGCCAGCTTAGCCGGGACAGGGTTCAACGAGCAGTACTTC. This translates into CASLAGTGFNEQYF.

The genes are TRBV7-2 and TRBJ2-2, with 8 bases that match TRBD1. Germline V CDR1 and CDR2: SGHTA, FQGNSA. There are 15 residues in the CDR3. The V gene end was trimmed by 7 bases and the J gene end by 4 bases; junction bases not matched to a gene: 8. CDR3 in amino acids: CASTPDRVGTGELFF. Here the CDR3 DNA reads TGTGCCAGCACCCCGGACAGGGTGGGCACCGGGGAGCTGTTTTTT. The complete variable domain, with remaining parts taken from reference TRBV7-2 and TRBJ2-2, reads GAGVSQSPSNKVTEKGKDVELRCDPISGHTALYWYRQSLGQGLEFLIYFQGNSAPDKSGLPSDRFSAERTGGSVSTLTIQRTQQEDSAVYLCASTPDRVGTGELFFGEGSRLTVL.

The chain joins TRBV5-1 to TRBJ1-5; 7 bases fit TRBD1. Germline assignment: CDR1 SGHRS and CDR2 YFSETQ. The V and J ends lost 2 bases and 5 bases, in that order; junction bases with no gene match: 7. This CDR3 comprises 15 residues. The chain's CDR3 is CASSLIGGSYQPQHF. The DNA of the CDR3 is TGCGCCAGCAGCTTAATAGGGGGCTCCTATCAGCCCCAGCATTTT. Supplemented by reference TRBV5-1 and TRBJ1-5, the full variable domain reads KAGVTQTPRYLIKTRGQQVTLSCSPISGHRSVSWYQQTPGQGLQFLFEYFSETQRNKGNFPGRFSGRQFSNSRSEMNVSTLELGDSALYLCASSLIGGSYQPQHFGDGTRLSIL.

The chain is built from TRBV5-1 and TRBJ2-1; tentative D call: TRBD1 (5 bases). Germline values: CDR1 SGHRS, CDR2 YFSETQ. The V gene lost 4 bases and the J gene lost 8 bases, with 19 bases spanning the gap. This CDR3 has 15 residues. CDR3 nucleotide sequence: TGCGCCAGCAGCCCTGGGGCTCCCCTACGGGATGAGCAGTTCTTC. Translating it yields CASSPGAPLRDEQFF.

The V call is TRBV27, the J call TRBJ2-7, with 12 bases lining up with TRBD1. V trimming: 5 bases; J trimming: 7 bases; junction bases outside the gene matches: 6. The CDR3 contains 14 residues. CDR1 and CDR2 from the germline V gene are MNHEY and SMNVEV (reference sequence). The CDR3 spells CASSPWDRGREQYF. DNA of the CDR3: TGTGCCAGCAGTCCATGGGACAGGGGGCGGGAGCAGTACTTC.

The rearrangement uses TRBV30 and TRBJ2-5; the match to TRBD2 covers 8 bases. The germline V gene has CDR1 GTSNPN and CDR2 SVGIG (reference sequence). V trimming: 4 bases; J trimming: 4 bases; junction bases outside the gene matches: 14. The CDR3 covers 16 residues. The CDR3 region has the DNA TGTGCCTGGACTACCGTTGACGGGACTAGGGTAGAGACCCAGTACTTC. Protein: CAWTTVDGTRVETQYF.

As DNA, the CDR3 is TGTGCCAGTATGGCGGGGGCGGGATACAATGAGCAGTTCTTC. This codes for CASMAGAGYNEQFF. This chain uses TRBV19 with TRBJ2-1, with D perhaps matching TRBD2 (7 bases). Trimming stripped 7 bases from V and 4 bases from J, with 14 bases between. The germline V gene encodes CDR1 LNHDA and CDR2 SQIVND (reference sequence). CDR3 size: 14 residues. Combining the CDR3 with reference TRBV19 and TRBJ2-1 gives the whole variable domain DGGITQSPKYLFRKEGQNVTLSCEQNLNHDAMYWYRQDPGQGLRLIYYSQIVNDFQKGDIAEGYSVSREKKESFPLTVTSAQKNPTAFYLCASMAGAGYNEQFFGPGTRLTVL.